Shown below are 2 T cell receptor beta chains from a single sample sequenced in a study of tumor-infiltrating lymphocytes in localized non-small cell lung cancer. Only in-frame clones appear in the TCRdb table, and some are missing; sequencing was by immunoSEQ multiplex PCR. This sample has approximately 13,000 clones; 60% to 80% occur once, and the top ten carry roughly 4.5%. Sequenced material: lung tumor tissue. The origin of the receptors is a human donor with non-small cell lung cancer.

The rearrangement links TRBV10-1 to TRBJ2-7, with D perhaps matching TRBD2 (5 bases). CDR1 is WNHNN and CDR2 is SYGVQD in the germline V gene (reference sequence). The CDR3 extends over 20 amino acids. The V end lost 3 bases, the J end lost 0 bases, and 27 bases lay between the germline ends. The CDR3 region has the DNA TGCGCCAGCAGTGATCACATTGCGTCAGGCCAACGACTAAGCTCCTACGAGCAGTACTTC. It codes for CASSDHIASGQRLSSYEQYF.

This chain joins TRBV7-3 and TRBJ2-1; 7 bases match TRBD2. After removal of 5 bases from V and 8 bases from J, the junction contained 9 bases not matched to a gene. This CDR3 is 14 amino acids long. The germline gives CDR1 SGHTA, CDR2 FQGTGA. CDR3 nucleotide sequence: TGTGCCAGCAGCCCCGGGGGGTTCAGCGATGAGCAGTTCTTC. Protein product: CASSPGGFSDEQFF.